The clone carrying this T cell receptor (beta chain) was counted many times. Its antigen is unidentified. The V gene lost 0 bases and the J gene lost 5 bases, with 11 bases spanning the gap. The CDR3 spans 14 residues. In germline, CDR1 is MNHEY, CDR2 SVGEGT. TCRdb's table, derived via immunoSEQ multiplex PCR, lists solely in-frame clones and lacks some. The top ten clones hold 4.5% to 7% of a sample with 330,000 or so clones, roughly 90% of them seen once. Treatment given: over 15 received Ad26.COV2.S at low or high dose, single or two shots; roughly five received placebo; per-sample allocation not given. Sampling happened 63 days after the first vaccine or placebo injection. The sample came from a Boston adult aged 18-55 years. These data are taken from a study of Ad26.COV2.S vaccination and SARS-CoV-2 variants. Study-level results: Whether participants received vaccine or placebo, their non-spike TCR breadth was similar. Marked by substantial breadth, spike-specific CD8+ and CD4+ T cell responses were reportedly seen after vaccination.

This specimen was peripheral blood, taken in a trial of Ad26.COV2.S vaccine versus placebo. This sequence was found in a person between 18 and 60 years old who received the Ad26.COV2.S COVID-19 vaccine or a placebo. This rearrangement joins TRBV6-2 or TRBV6-3 to TRBJ2-7, with a weak D call TRBD2 (6 bases). The CDR3: CASSYSSGFNEQYV. The CDR3 DNA reads as TGTGCCAGCAGTTACTCGAGCGGGTTTAACGAGCAGTACGTC.